This T cell receptor beta chain was recorded in a study of blood T cell repertoires in COVID-19. The CDR3 totals 13 residues. With 4 bases removed from V and 11 bases from J, the gap between germline ends came to 17 bases. Germline lookup yields CDR1 MGHRA and CDR2 YSYEKL. As processed by the authors: Reference gene primer amplification yielded estimated nucleated cell counts. Produced via immunoSEQ multiplex PCR; TCRdb's table is partial and in-frame only. V and J calls and clone size follow that table, whereas D and trimming were derived from the DNA. Of about 170,000 clones in the sample, 88% were seen once.

The sequence came from a man aged 45-65 years who had recovered from COVID-19. The gene calls are TRBV4-1 and TRBJ1-1; no firm D call. Input material: peripheral blood. The CDR3 loop reads CASSPVVTTSAFF. In DNA, the CDR3 is TGCGCCAGCAGCCCAGTGGTGACTACATCGGCTTTCTTT.